The clone carrying this TCR beta chain came up a few times. This sample stems from a study of early T cells in non-severe SARS-CoV-2 infection. In the library, individual cDNA molecules carried attached unique molecular identifiers. TCRdb reprocessed the 5' RACE reads via MiXCR and lists one record per CDR3 protein. Counted here are roughly 80,000 distinct CDR3 sequences, roughly a sixth occurring once; the ten biggest clones make up 9% to 15%. The CDR3 extends over 16 amino acids. V lost 0 bases and J 3 bases, leaving 15 bases between the germline ends. Germline loops: CDR1 LGHNA, CDR2 YSLEER. The source is an adult who was a healthcare worker with PCR-confirmed SARS-CoV-2 infection or an uninfected control (not recorded which). Sequencing used whole blood. V usage is TRBV4-3 and J usage is TRBJ2-7, with D perhaps assigned TRBD1 or TRBD2 (6 bases each). Here the CDR3 reads CASSQEYGGPIYEQYF. Here the CDR3 DNA reads TGCGCCAGCAGCCAAGAATACGGGGGCCCAATCTACGAGCAGTACTTC.